The 28 T cell receptor beta chains reported below all come from one sample, sequenced in a study of regulatory T cells in long-lasting Graves disease. The time point denotes: newly diagnosed GD, antithyroid drugs for less than 3 months. The TCR library was made from RNA extracted from PBMCs. Assembly of TCR beta libraries relied on iRepertoire HTBI primers together with Arm-PCR of CDR3 regions. Each CDR3 protein is one row after TCRdb ran MiXCR on the multiplex PCR reads. In the table there are a few hundred thousand distinct CDR3 sequences, more than 15% of which are singletons. The same sample was also studied in work on T cells in Graves' hyperthyroidism and ophthalmopathy.

The material was peripheral blood mononuclear cells (PBMCs), obtained at new diagnosis, from a patient treated with antithyroid drugs. Receptor source: a woman in her thirties with Graves disease.

This clonotype was observed many times. This chain connects TRBV5-1 to TRBJ2-3; tentatively, D is TRBD1 (6 bases). Germline V gene data show CDR1 as SGHRS and CDR2 as YFSETQ. This CDR3 region has 14 residues. The V end lost 6 bases, the J end lost 1 base, and 12 bases lay between the germline ends. The CDR3 DNA is TGCGCCAGCAAGCCGGGACAACGCACAGATACGCAGTATTTT. Protein: CASKPGQRTDTQYF.

There are many counts of this clonotype. J is TRBJ2-7 and V is TRBV25-1, with TRBD1 matching over 9 bases. V was pared by 5 bases and J by 3 bases, with 11 bases of the junction left unmatched. Germline-derived CDR1 and CDR2 are MGHDK and SYGVNS. The CDR3 spans 16 residues. This chain's CDR3 is CASSSTTGTGFYEQYF. The CDR3 coding sequence is TGTGCCAGCAGTTCCACTACCGGGACAGGGTTCTACGAGCAGTACTTC.

The chain carries TRBV5-6 and TRBJ1-2; D gene uncertain. Germline values: CDR1 SGHDT, CDR2 YYEEEE. The CDR3 consists of 15 residues. Trimming shortened V by 2 bases and J by 7 bases, and 18 bases separated the two germline ends. CDR3 region: CASSLLFAVRSGYTF. The CDR3 coding sequence is TGTGCCAGCAGCTTACTTTTTGCTGTTCGAAGTGGCTACACCTTC.

A note on this clonotype: This likely traces to a read error, being one base from a far larger clone. V gene TRBV7-2 combines with J gene TRBJ1-1; D is possibly TRBD1 (6 bases). V was shortened by 5 bases and J by 6 bases, with 22 bases between the two germline ends. The CDR3 consists of 16 residues. CDR1 and CDR2 (germline): SGHTA, FQGNSA. CDR3 residues: CASSHRRGRGRAEAFF. The CDR3 DNA reads as TGTGCCAGCAGCCACAGACGGGGCAGGGGCAGGGCTGAAGCTTTCTTT.

There are many counts of this clonotype. The V gene is TRBV5-1, the J gene TRBJ1-1, with a possible D match to TRBD1 (5 bases). The germline V and J ends were trimmed by 0 bases and 1 base, with 10 bases remaining between them. The CDR3 has 15 residues. Germline values: CDR1 SGHRS, CDR2 YFSETQ. The CDR3 DNA is TGCGCCAGCAGCTTGGCGGGGGACCGGAACACTGAAGCTTTCTTT. Amino acid sequence: CASSLAGDRNTEAFF. The whole variable domain, remainder taken from reference TRBV5-1 and TRBJ1-1, is KAGVTQTPRYLIKTRGQQVTLSCSPISGHRSVSWYQQTPGQGLQFLFEYFSETQRNKGNFPGRFSGRQFSNSRSEMNVSTLELGDSALYLCASSLAGDRNTEAFFGQGTRLTVV.

This clonotype has ten or more counts. This rearrangement joins TRBV4-2 to TRBJ2-7; 8 positions match TRBD2. The CDR3 has 18 residues. The V gene's germline CDR1 is LGHNA and CDR2 YNFKEQ. V dropped 0 bases and J dropped 2; count of bases not matched to a gene: 12. CDR3: CASSQEVGTSGKTYEQYF. The CDR3 DNA is TGTGCCAGCAGCCAAGAAGTAGGAACTAGCGGCAAAACCTACGAGCAGTACTTC.

Many counts were recorded for this clonotype. The chain carries TRBV2 and TRBJ1-1, with unresolved D. The V gene lost 7 bases and the J gene lost 2 bases, with 11 bases spanning the gap. Per germline, CDR1 SNHLY and CDR2 FYNNEI. The CDR3 length is 13 residues. As DNA, the CDR3 is TGTGCCAGCAATAAGGAAAGCAACACTGAAGCTTTCTTT. Protein product: CASNKESNTEAFF. Using reference TRBV2 and TRBJ1-1 for the parts outside the CDR3, the full variable domain is EPEVTQTPSHQVTQMGQEVILRCVPISNHLYFYWYRQILGQKVEFLVSFYNNEISEKSEIFDDQFSVERPDGSNFTLKIRSTKLEDSAMYFCASNKESNTEAFFGQGTRLTVV.

The chain uses TRBV4-2 and TRBJ2-3; 11 nucleotides align to TRBD2. Germline assignment: CDR1 LGHNA and CDR2 YNFKEQ. V shed 1 base and J 10 bases; nucleotides not matched to a gene: 16. The CDR3 has 18 residues. In DNA, the CDR3 is TGTGCCAGCAGCCAAGGATCTGGCGAACTAGCGGGGGCACGTGCGCAGTATTTT. It codes for CASSQGSGELAGARAQYF.

Worth noting for this clonotype: One junction end does not reproduce the germline sequence, and a read error may be involved. The chain employs TRBV12-3 or TRBV12-4 and TRBJ1-1; 7 bases fit TRBD1. The CDR3 sequence is 14 residues long. The CDR3 bases are TGTGCCAGCAACGAACAGGGGTCCAACACTGGAGCTTTCTTT. It codes for CASNEQGSNTGAFF.

This clonotype was detected many times. The chain employs TRBV12-3 or TRBV12-4 and TRBJ2-7; no clear D gene. This CDR3 spans 13 amino acids. Deletions cut 4 bases from V and 2 bases from J, with 9 bases between. This CDR3 reads CASSSDGTYEQYF. The CDR3 nucleotides are TGTGCCAGCAGTTCGGACGGTACCTACGAGCAGTACTTC.

The chain uses TRBV7-2 and TRBJ2-7; 10 bases line up with TRBD2. V lost 7 bases and J lost 3; bases outside the gene matches: 6. The germline V gene has CDR1 SGHTA and CDR2 FQGNSA. This CDR3 is 14 amino acids long. The CDR3 sequence: CASTGSGRDYEQYF. CDR3 DNA sequence: TGTGCCAGCACCGGAAGCGGGAGGGACTACGAGCAGTACTTC.

Of note for this clonotype: This likely came from a read error, as a far larger clone is one base away. The V and J genes are TRBV5-4 and TRBJ1-1; 11 bases line up with TRBD1. This CDR3 has 16 amino acids. Germline CDR1 reads SGHNT; CDR2 reads YYREEE (reference sequence). CDR3 bases: TGTGCCGGCAGCTCGAGGACAGGGGGCGGGTACACTGAAGCTTTCTTT. Translating it yields CAGSSRTGGGYTEAFF.

This clonotype was counted ten times or more. The junction differs from germline at one of its ends, possibly a read error. The V gene is TRBV4-1, the J gene TRBJ2-7; no reliable D call. The CDR3 consists of 15 residues. Per germline, CDR1 MGHRA and CDR2 YSYEKL. The CDR3: CASSQEVLGSYEQYF. CDR3 DNA sequence: TGTGCCAGCAGCCAAGAAGTTCTCGGATCCTACGAGCAGTACTTC.

The chain carries TRBV4-2 and TRBJ2-7, with 15 bases matching TRBD2. V gave up 1 base and J gave up 3 bases; unmatched junction bases: 7. CDR3 length: 18 amino acids. Germline values: CDR1 LGHNA, CDR2 YNFKEQ. As DNA, the CDR3 is TGTGCCAGCAGCCAAGGGGGACTAGCGGGGGGCCAGGTCTACGAGCAGTACTTC. Translated: CASSQGGLAGGQVYEQYF.

V is TRBV20-1 and J is TRBJ2-5; 11 bases line up with TRBD1. CDR3 length: 18 residues. The germline V gene encodes CDR1 DFQATT and CDR2 SNEGSKA (reference sequence). J lost 4 bases, V lost 1 base, and 14 bases had no gene match. The DNA of the CDR3 is TGCAGTGCTAGAGCAAGGGAGGGGGGACAGGGGGTGTTAGAGACCCAGTACTTC. It codes for CSARAREGGQGVLETQYF.

This clonotype has at least ten counts. This chain joins TRBV20-1 and TRBJ1-2; D unclear. Per germline, CDR1 DFQATT and CDR2 SNEGSKA (reference sequence). Trimming took off 5 bases at V and 8 bases at J, with 15 bases between the two ends. CDR3 length: 12 amino acids. The CDR3 sequence is CSASKRVQGYTF. The CDR3 nucleotides are TGCAGTGCTTCCAAAAGGGTACAGGGCTACACCTTC.

This clonotype was seen at least ten times. This chain uses TRBV20-1 with TRBJ1-1; 11 nucleotides align to TRBD1. The CDR3 runs 12 residues. V shed 2 bases and J 9 bases; nucleotides not matched to a gene: 2. CDR1 and CDR2 from the germline V gene are DFQATT and SNEGSKA (reference sequence). In DNA form, the CDR3 reads TGCAGTGCTAGACCGGACAGGGGGCAAGCTTTCTTT. Its protein product is CSARPDRGQAFF.

This clonotype was found many times. This sequence joins TRBV4-1 and TRBJ2-3; 8 bases are a match to TRBD2. V shed 0 bases and J 4 bases; nucleotides not matched to a gene: 9. CDR1 is MGHRA and CDR2 is YSYEKL in the germline V gene. This CDR3 is built from 17 residues. CDR3 region: CASSQDSVRGGSDTQYF. In DNA, the CDR3 is TGCGCCAGCAGCCAAGATTCGGTCCGGGGGGGCTCAGATACGCAGTATTTT.

In the case of this clonotype: One base separates it from a far larger clone, so it is likely a read error. This chain connects TRBV7-8 to TRBJ1-6; maybe TRBD1 (6 bases). CDR1 is SGHVS, CDR2 FQNEAQ, per germline. The CDR3 runs 16 residues. The ends were cut back, 1 base at V and 12 bases at J, with 19 bases in the middle. For the CDR3, the DNA is TGTGCCAGCAGCTTAGAGGCAGGGGCGTATGGTTTACCCCTCCACTTT. As protein: CASSLEAGAYGLPLHF.

J is TRBJ2-1 and V is TRBV6-1; D call uncertain. V gave up 7 bases and J gave up 8 bases, with 12 bases separating them. The CDR3 is 12 amino acids. From germline, CDR1 is MNHNS and CDR2 SASEGT. CDR3 DNA: TGTGCCAGCACCTATAAGAGGTATGAGCAGTTCTTC. It encodes CASTYKRYEQFF.

In its sample, this clonotype was seen many times. This sequence joins TRBV5-4 and TRBJ1-1; D not certain. Germline V CDR1 and CDR2: SGHNT, YYREEE (reference sequence). The CDR3 spans 11 residues. With 1 base removed from V and 3 bases from J, the gap between germline ends came to 1 base. In DNA form, the CDR3 reads TGTGCCAGCAGCTTGCACACTGAAGCTTTCTTT. Amino acids: CASSLHTEAFF.

This clonotype was found once. The V gene is TRBV19, the J gene TRBJ1-6, with TRBD1 as a possible D gene (5 bases). Germline V gene lookup returns CDR1 LNHDA and CDR2 SQIVND (reference sequence). The CDR3 has 14 amino acids. V gave up 10 bases and J gave up 6 bases, with 16 bases separating them. The CDR3 protein is CATKTGTPNSPLHF. Here the CDR3 DNA reads TGTGCCACCAAGACCGGGACCCCTAATTCACCCCTCCACTTT. Using reference TRBV19 and TRBJ1-6 for the parts outside the CDR3, the full variable domain is DGGITQSPKYLFRKEGQNVTLSCEQNLNHDAMYWYRQDPGQGLRLIYYSQIVNDFQKGDIAEGYSVSREKKESFPLTVTSAQKNPTAFYLCATKTGTPNSPLHFGNGTRLTVT.

This clonotype was found a few times. J is TRBJ2-4 and V is TRBV19; tentative D call: TRBD2 (7 bases). Trimming took 1 base from V and 2 from J, leaving 9 bases between them. Germline-derived CDR1 and CDR2 are LNHDA and SQIVND (reference sequence). This CDR3 is 15 amino acids long. The CDR3 protein is CASSIGGGSKNIQYF. CDR3 DNA: TGTGCCAGTAGTATAGGCGGGGGCTCCAAAAACATTCAGTACTTC.

This clonotype was counted at least ten times. The chain has TRBV20-1 and TRBJ2-3; 13 bases align to TRBD2. Germline V CDR1 and CDR2: DFQATT, SNEGSKA (reference sequence). The trim removed 3 bases at V and 2 bases at J, leaving 5 bases unmatched. The CDR3 is 16 amino acids. The CDR3 loop reads CSARILAGGNTDTQYF. The CDR3 DNA reads as TGCAGTGCTAGGATACTAGCGGGGGGGAACACAGATACGCAGTATTTT.

Here the CDR3 DNA reads TGTGCCAGCGCCTTGGGCCAGGGACTAGCGGGGGGGCCCGAGCAGTACTTC. Its translation: CASALGQGLAGGPEQYF. V usage is TRBV11-2 and J usage is TRBJ2-7; 16 bases are a match to TRBD2. Germline CDR1 and CDR2: SGHAT and FQNNGV. V was clipped by 8 bases and J by 6 bases; unmatched bases: 13. CDR3 length: 17 residues.

The DNA for the CDR3 is TGTGCCAGCACCTCCCGGACAGCAACTAATGAAAAACTGTTTTTT. Amino acids: CASTSRTATNEKLFF. The V call is TRBV28, the J call TRBJ1-4; D is possibly TRBD1 (6 bases). The CDR3 is 15 amino acids. Trimming left V 7 bases short and J 0 bases short, with 12 bases between. Germline loops: CDR1 MDHEN, CDR2 SYDVKM.

Many counts were recorded for this clonotype. The CDR3 region is CASSLGPREASSAEAFF. Written as DNA, the CDR3 is TGTGCCAGCAGCTTGGGGCCAAGGGAGGCATCATCCGCTGAAGCTTTCTTT. The chain recombines TRBV5-5 with TRBJ1-1; D remains unclear. The CDR3 extends over 17 amino acids. Trimming took 0 bases from V and 6 from J, leaving 21 bases between them. Germline CDR1 reads SGHKS; CDR2 reads YYEKEE (reference sequence).

V is TRBV27 and J is TRBJ2-3; tentatively, D is TRBD2 (6 bases). This CDR3 comprises 12 residues. V lost 8 bases and J lost 4, with 10 bases in between. The germline V gene has CDR1 MNHEY and CDR2 SMNVEV (reference sequence). CDR3 bases: TGTGCCAGCGGGGTAGCGGCAGATACGCAGTATTTT. Encoded protein: CASGVAADTQYF.